Sequencing of this T cell receptor beta chain was carried out in a study of cytomegalovirus exposure and HLA in healthy donors. V dropped 1 base and J dropped 7 bases, with 11 bases sitting between them. Germline assignment: CDR1 GTSNPN and CDR2 SVGIG (reference sequence). The CDR3 is made up of 13 amino acids. PCR involved 60 Vbeta and 13 Jbeta primers. Profiled with immunoSEQ multiplex PCR; TCRdb holds only in-frame clones, not every one. Of 220,000 or so clones in the sample, under 80% are singletons; the top ten hold less than 2%. Turning to this clone: The antigen remains unidentified.

Study conclusions and caveats: As a later analysis showed, several of the most significant clusters appeared to be linked to common viral pathogens.

The V call is TRBV30, the J call TRBJ1-3; D not certain. Sequenced material: PBMCs. The origin of this receptor is a woman aged 25 to 45 in good health and CMV-seronegative. The CDR3 reads CAWSEWRANTIYF. The CDR3 DNA reads TGTGCCTGGAGTGAATGGAGGGCGAACACCATATATTTT.